One and the same sample provided the 26 T cell receptor beta chains below, sequenced in a study of blood T cell repertoires in COVID-19. Clones were sequenced by immunoSEQ multiplex PCR, and TCRdb holds only the in-frame ones, with some missing. In the table there are a few hundred thousand clones, approximately 89% of which are singletons. The sample consisted of peripheral blood. These receptors originate from a woman aged 55-70 years with acute or convalescent COVID-19.

The V call is TRBV5-1, the J call TRBJ1-2; D is perhaps TRBD1 (6 bases). V gave up 4 bases and J gave up 6 bases, with 16 bases separating them. The V gene's germline CDR1 is SGHRS and CDR2 YFSETQ. The CDR3 covers 14 residues. CDR3 DNA sequence: TGCGCCAGCAGCCGACAGGTCCCGTCTGATGGCTACACCTTC. It specifies CASSRQVPSDGYTF. Filled out from reference TRBV5-1 and TRBJ1-2, the complete variable domain reads KAGVTQTPRYLIKTRGQQVTLSCSPISGHRSVSWYQQTPGQGLQFLFEYFSETQRNKGNFPGRFSGRQFSNSRSEMNVSTLELGDSALYLCASSRQVPSDGYTFGSGTRLTVV.

About this clone: The same CDR3 arises from other DNA sequences in this sample as well. The chain carries TRBV14 and TRBJ2-7, with TRBD2 matching over 8 bases. This CDR3 is built from 15 residues. CDR1 is SGHDN and CDR2 is FVKESK in the germline V gene. Trimming took 1 base from V and 6 from J; bases not matched to a gene: 8. This CDR3 is CASSQGRAGVSEQYF. Here the CDR3 DNA reads TGTGCCAGCAGCCAAGGGAGAGCGGGAGTGAGCGAGCAGTACTTC.

V is TRBV28 and J is TRBJ1-4; possible D gene TRBD1, 6 bases. The CDR3 has 13 residues. The germline V and J ends were trimmed by 5 bases and 7 bases, with 11 bases remaining between them. Germline V gene sequence: CDR1 MDHEN, CDR2 SYDVKM. The CDR3 DNA reads as TGTGCCAGCAGTATTACAGGGATTGAAAAACTGTTTTTT. Residues: CASSITGIEKLFF. Filled out from reference TRBV28 and TRBJ1-4, the complete variable domain reads DVKVTQSSRYLVKRTGEKVFLECVQDMDHENMFWYRQDPGLGLRLIYFSYDVKMKEKGDIPEGYSVSREKKERFSLILESASTNQTSMYLCASSITGIEKLFFGSGTQLSVL.

As concerns this clone: Because it lacks the conserved phenylalanine or tryptophan at the end, this CDR3 is likely a read error. The DNA is left out, because the CDR3 cannot be placed on it with certainty; the CDR3 is given as TCRdb lists it. J is TRBJ1-2 and V is TRBV19; TRBD1 was called by the table and not checked on the DNA. The germline gives CDR1 LNHDA, CDR2 SQIVND (reference sequence). The CDR3 spans 13 residues, counting both ends. Here the CDR3 reads CASTLDRTGILIL.

The J gene is TRBJ2-1, the V gene TRBV7-9; TRBD2 agrees at 14 bases. CDR3 length: 16 residues. J gave up 4 bases and V 5 bases, and 4 bases lay outside the gene matches. From germline, CDR1 is SEHNR and CDR2 FQNEAQ (reference sequence). The CDR3 loop reads CASSPGTSGRYNEQFF. For the CDR3, the DNA is TGTGCCAGCAGCCCCGGGACTAGCGGGAGATACAATGAGCAGTTCTTC. The variable domain in full, with the rest retrieved from reference TRBV7-9 and TRBJ2-1, is DTGVSQNPRHKITKRGQNVTFRCDPISEHNRLYWYRQTLGQGPEFLTYFQNEAQLEKSRLLSDRFSAERPKGSFSTLEIQRTEQGDSAMYLCASSPGTSGRYNEQFFGPGTRLTVL.

The V gene is TRBV6-4, the J gene TRBJ1-2; 7 bases are shared with TRBD1. The CDR3 covers 15 residues. The J segment lost 2 bases and the V segment lost 4 bases, leaving 7 bases of the junction unmatched. Looked up from germline, CDR1 is MRHNA and CDR2 is SNTAGT. CDR3 region: CASSAGRGRNYGYTF. In DNA, the CDR3 is TGTGCCAGCAGTGCTGGCAGGGGGAGAAACTATGGCTACACCTTC.

The chain joins TRBV27 to TRBJ1-2, with a tentative D call TRBD1 (5 bases). Per germline, CDR1 MNHEY and CDR2 SMNVEV (reference sequence). This CDR3 spans 13 amino acids. V was pared by 3 bases and J by 7 bases, with 12 bases between. The CDR3 spells CASSFPGGRGYTF. CDR3 bases: TGTGCCAGCAGTTTCCCCGGGGGTCGTGGCTACACCTTC.

The chain uses TRBV6-2 or TRBV6-3 and TRBJ1-5, with 7 positions matching TRBD1. The CDR3 has 14 amino acids. Germline loops: CDR1 MNHEY, CDR2 SVGEGT. V dropped 5 bases and J dropped 7; count of bases not matched to a gene: 8. CDR3 nucleotide sequence: TGTGCCAGCAGTCCGACAGGGACGGTGCAGCCCCAGCATTTT. Translating gives CASSPTGTVQPQHF.

This clone was seen a single time. The V call is TRBV27, the J call TRBJ1-2, with a weak D call TRBD1 (6 bases). V was pared by 6 bases and J by 0 bases, with 14 bases between. Per germline, CDR1 MNHEY and CDR2 SMNVEV (reference sequence). This CDR3 comprises 15 residues. The CDR3 region is CASRYKTGANYGYTF. CDR3 DNA sequence: TGTGCCAGCAGATACAAGACAGGCGCTAACTATGGCTACACCTTC.

CDR3: CSASSGRGANTGELFF. DNA of the CDR3: TGCAGCGCCAGTAGCGGGAGGGGGGCGAACACCGGGGAGCTGTTTTTT. The chain links TRBV29-1 to TRBJ2-2; TRBD2 matches at 11 bases. Trimming at V came to 7 bases and at J to 0 bases, leaving 7 bases not matched to a gene. Per the germline V gene, CDR1 is SQVTM and CDR2 is ANQGSEA. This CDR3 contains 16 residues.

This chain joins TRBV4-2 and TRBJ2-1; 8 nucleotides match TRBD1. CDR1 and CDR2 (germline): LGHNA, YNFKEQ. The CDR3 totals 17 residues. V shed 0 bases and J 5 bases; nucleotides not matched to a gene: 9. The CDR3 nucleotides are TGTGCCAGCAGCCAAGAGGTTCGAGGACAGGGAGACAATGAGCAGTTCTTC. Translating gives CASSQEVRGQGDNEQFF.

The chain recombines TRBV7-2 with TRBJ2-1; 8 nucleotides match TRBD2. The CDR3 is 14 amino acids. The V and J ends lost 4 bases and 6 bases, in that order; junction bases with no gene match: 5. Germline loops: CDR1 SGHTA, CDR2 FQGNSA. This CDR3 is CASSSGTRSNEQFF. The CDR3 DNA sequence: TGTGCCAGCAGCTCCGGGACTAGGTCCAATGAGCAGTTCTTC. The whole variable domain, filled in from reference TRBV7-2 and TRBJ2-1, reads GAGVSQSPSNKVTEKGKDVELRCDPISGHTALYWYRQSLGQGLEFLIYFQGNSAPDKSGLPSDRFSAERTGGSVSTLTIQRTQQEDSAVYLCASSSGTRSNEQFFGPGTRLTVL.

The rearrangement uses TRBV19 and TRBJ2-1; 10 bases are shared with TRBD2. The CDR3 has 15 amino acids. CDR1 is LNHDA and CDR2 is SQIVND in the germline V gene (reference sequence). The junction had 4 bases not matched to a gene; V was cut back by 4 bases and J by 4 bases. The CDR3 bases are TGTGCCAGTAGTACCGAGCGGGGGGGTTACAATGAGCAGTTCTTC. Translation: CASSTERGGYNEQFF. Full variable domain (outside the CDR3, taken from reference TRBV19 and TRBJ2-1): DGGITQSPKYLFRKEGQNVTLSCEQNLNHDAMYWYRQDPGQGLRLIYYSQIVNDFQKGDIAEGYSVSREKKESFPLTVTSAQKNPTAFYLCASSTERGGYNEQFFGPGTRLTVL.

The V call is TRBV9, the J call TRBJ1-1; D gene unclear. V was shortened by 0 bases and J by 6 bases, with 15 bases between the two germline ends. Germline CDR1 reads SGDLS; CDR2 reads YYNGEE. CDR3 length equals 15 residues. The CDR3: CASSVDPGKEAEAFF. The CDR3 region has the DNA TGTGCCAGCAGCGTAGACCCGGGAAAGGAAGCTGAAGCTTTCTTT. The entire variable domain, with the rest obtained from reference TRBV9 and TRBJ1-1, is as follows: DSGVTQTPKHLITATGQRVTLRCSPRSGDLSVYWYQQSLDQGLQFLIQYYNGEERAKGNILERFSAQQFPDLHSELNLSSLELGDSALYFCASSVDPGKEAEAFFGQGTRLTVV.

The chain couples TRBV3-1 (or the pseudogene TRBV3-2) to TRBJ2-5; a weak D match, TRBD2 (5 bases). Trimming took 3 bases from V and 4 from J, leaving 9 bases between them. Germline values: CDR1 LGHDT, CDR2 YNNKEL (reference sequence). CDR3 length: 13 amino acids. CDR3 nucleotides: TGTGCCAGCAGCCACGAGGGCCGAGAGACCCAGTACTTC. It translates to CASSHEGRETQYF.

This chain connects TRBV18 to TRBJ2-1; 14 positions match TRBD2. After removal of 5 bases from V and 4 bases from J, the junction contained 16 bases not matched to a gene. The CDR3 is made up of 20 amino acids. CDR1 KGHSH and CDR2 LQKENI come from the germline V gene. The CDR3 region is CASSALPGTSGSPPYNEQFF. CDR3 in DNA: TGTGCCAGCTCAGCTCTACCCGGGACTAGCGGGAGCCCCCCGTACAATGAGCAGTTCTTC.

This clone has only a few counts. The chain links TRBV5-1 to TRBJ1-6, with TRBD1 matching 7 bases. This CDR3 spans 15 amino acids. CDR1 SGHRS and CDR2 YFSETQ come from the germline V gene. Trimming took 0 bases from V and 7 from J; bases not matched to a gene: 4. The CDR3 nucleotides read TGCGCCAGCAGCTTGGCGACAGGGAACAATTCACCCCTCCACTTT. It is translated as CASSLATGNNSPLHF. Supplemented by reference TRBV5-1 and TRBJ1-6, the full variable domain reads KAGVTQTPRYLIKTRGQQVTLSCSPISGHRSVSWYQQTPGQGLQFLFEYFSETQRNKGNFPGRFSGRQFSNSRSEMNVSTLELGDSALYLCASSLATGNNSPLHFGNGTRLTVT.

This chain connects TRBV28 to TRBJ1-2; D gene ambiguous. Deletions cut 7 bases from V and 4 bases from J, with 13 bases between. The CDR3 extends over 13 amino acids. Per the germline V gene, CDR1 is MDHEN and CDR2 is SYDVKM. The CDR3 region is CASTRAGSYGYTF. The CDR3, as DNA: TGTGCCAGCACCCGGGCGGGCAGCTATGGCTACACCTTC.

The rearrangement joins TRBV2 to TRBJ1-6, with D perhaps TRBD1 (6 bases). Trimming took off 4 bases at V and 8 bases at J, with 9 bases between the two ends. The CDR3 loop spans 13 amino acids. The germline V gene encodes CDR1 SNHLY and CDR2 FYNNEI. In DNA, the CDR3 is TGTGCCAGCAGTGGACAGGCTTATTCACCCCTCCACTTT. Translation gives CASSGQAYSPLHF.

This clone was seen just once. This sequence joins TRBV14 and TRBJ1-1; 10 bases line up with TRBD1. This CDR3 contains 14 residues. Germline V gene lookup returns CDR1 SGHDN and CDR2 FVKESK. With 4 bases clipped from V and 6 bases from J, the junction kept 5 bases outside the gene matches. This CDR3 reads CASSLTGGAAEAFF. The CDR3 coding sequence is TGTGCCAGCAGCCTGACAGGGGGCGCAGCTGAAGCTTTCTTT. Full variable domain (outside the CDR3, taken from reference TRBV14 and TRBJ1-1): EAGVTQFPSHSVIEKGQTVTLRCDPISGHDNLYWYRRVMGKEIKFLLHFVKESKQDESGMPNNRFLAERTGGTYSTLKVQPAELEDSGVYFCASSLTGGAAEAFFGQGTRLTVV.

The V and J genes are TRBV2 and TRBJ2-1; 14 nucleotides align to TRBD2. Germline trimming cut 7 bases from V and 3 bases from J; bases unmatched to any gene: 5. The CDR3 is 16 amino acids. CDR1 and CDR2 (germline): SNHLY, FYNNEI. CDR3 residues: CASTWTSGRSYNEQFF. The CDR3 DNA follows: TGTGCCAGCACGTGGACTAGCGGGAGGAGCTACAATGAGCAGTTCTTC.

This chain connects TRBV2 to TRBJ1-1; TRBD1 aligns across 7 bases. With 4 bases clipped from V and 1 base from J, the junction kept 9 bases outside the gene matches. Germline assignment: CDR1 SNHLY and CDR2 FYNNEI. There are 16 residues in the CDR3. This chain's CDR3 is CASSAQGPSQNTEAFF. For the CDR3, the DNA is TGTGCCAGCAGTGCACAGGGGCCCTCTCAGAACACTGAAGCTTTCTTT.

This chain links TRBV7-2 with TRBJ2-1, with 14 bases that match TRBD2. The germline V gene encodes CDR1 SGHTA and CDR2 FQGNSA. The CDR3 spans 17 residues. The V and J ends lost 0 bases and 3 bases, in that order; junction bases with no gene match: 1. For the CDR3, the DNA is TGTGCCAGCAGCTTAGCCGGACTAGCGGGGGGCTACAATGAGCAGTTCTTC. Amino acid sequence: CASSLAGLAGGYNEQFF.

There are a few counts of this clone. The V and J genes are TRBV12-3 or TRBV12-4 and TRBJ1-2, with D tentatively TRBD1 (6 bases). The CDR3 extends over 13 amino acids. Trimming removed 3 bases from V and 4 bases from J, with 9 bases in between. Written as DNA, the CDR3 is TGTGCCAGCAGTTTGACAGGAGGCTATGGCTACACCTTC. This sequence encodes CASSLTGGYGYTF.

The chain carries TRBV19 and TRBJ1-5; D possibly corresponds to TRBD1 (5 bases). CDR1 and CDR2 from the germline V gene are LNHDA and SQIVND (reference sequence). Deletions cut 8 bases from V and 5 bases from J, with 13 bases between. This CDR3 contains 13 residues. CDR3 residues: CASARERDQPQHF. DNA of the CDR3: TGTGCCAGTGCCAGGGAACGGGATCAGCCCCAGCATTTT.

The rearrangement joins TRBV9 to TRBJ2-7; 9 bases agree with TRBD2. The CDR3 is 15 amino acids. Per germline, CDR1 SGDLS and CDR2 YYNGEE. The junction had 4 bases not matched to a gene; V was cut back by 0 bases and J by 3 bases. CDR3 DNA: TGTGCCAGCAGCGTAGAAGCGGGGGGCCTCTACGAGCAGTACTTC. Protein sequence: CASSVEAGGLYEQYF. Drawing the rest from reference TRBV9 and TRBJ2-7, the complete variable domain is DSGVTQTPKHLITATGQRVTLRCSPRSGDLSVYWYQQSLDQGLQFLIQYYNGEERAKGNILERFSAQQFPDLHSELNLSSLELGDSALYFCASSVEAGGLYEQYFGPGTRLTVT.